These T cell receptor beta chains were read from a single sample in a study of shared clonotypes between healthy human individuals. Data came from immunoSEQ multiplex PCR; TCRdb stores just in-frame clones and leaves some out. The table has a few million clones, more than 80% seen once. Sequencing was done on a sample of naive CD4+ T cells from PBMCs. These receptors originate from a man between 18 and 35 years old in good health. Some clones in this sample may be carry-over from other donors' samples. Each CDR3 is given without its conserved first and last residue. Fields, in order: D gene, V gene, CDR3 protein. A D gene is named only where the DNA matches it firmly.

NA | TRBV28 | ASSRDSNQPQH
TRBD2 | TRBV7-3 | ASSLRAGGNEQF
NA | TRBV9 | ASSDSSSLGHRSNQPQH
TRBD1 | TRBV30 | AWSSGTGSTDTQY
TRBD2 | TRBV4-1 | ASSQMVGRDETQY
NA | TRBV27 | ASKRTTLYYGYT
NA | TRBV19 | ASSRAVDTGELF
TRBD2 | TRBV7-3 | ASSLGRASGEQF
NA | TRBV4-2 | ASSQEYRGIGYT
NA | TRBV7-3 | ASSPPGDTQY
NA | TRBV14 | ASSQVQGLTDTQY
NA | TRBV11-2 | ATRGLRGYNEQF
NA | TRBV6-5 | ASSSGGNGYT
NA | TRBV29-1 | SVGAGVEGEQY
NA | TRBV5-1 | ASSLGQINIQY
TRBD2 | TRBV9 | ASSVGVSGGNEQF
NA | TRBV9 | ASSVSGVGANEQF
TRBD1 | TRBV6-1 | ASSEVGTGVYGYT
TRBD1 | TRBV19 | ASRDTGGPSRYEQY
TRBD1 | TRBV19 | ASTLGTARTETQY
NA | TRBV4-2 | ASSQEVGSSNQPQH
NA | TRBV13 | ASSSRSRPGANVLT
TRBD1 | TRBV7-8 | ASSLVRLTGDTYEQY
NA | TRBV19 | ASSIGRSSYNEQF
NA | TRBV5-6 | ASSFSRGTNEKLF
TRBD2 | TRBV27 | ASSALVLAGDPFSYEQY